This is a list of T cell receptor beta chains from one sample in a study of cytomegalovirus exposure and HLA in healthy donors. Sequenced by immunoSEQ multiplex PCR; TCRdb stores in-frame clones only, minus some. This repertoire shows 130,000 or so clones, 74% found once; its top ten account for 3.5% to 5%. The sequenced material came from PBMCs. Receptors originate from a man aged 18 to 29 in good health and CMV-seropositive. CDR3s include the opening cysteine and the closing phenylalanine or tryptophan. Fields, in order: V gene, CDR3 length, J gene, D gene, clone size, CDR3 DNA, CDR3 protein. D genes are given only for firm matches. Size tells how often a clone was seen (once, few, many) or the class of an expanded clone, and some rows leave it out.

V gene: TRBV19; CDR3 length: 15; J gene: TRBJ1-5; D gene: .; clone size: .; CDR3 DNA: TGTGCCAGTAGTACGGTGGGGGGGGCGCGTCAGCCCCAGCATTTT; CDR3 protein: CASSTVGGARQPQHF
V gene: TRBV4-1; CDR3 length: 17; J gene: TRBJ1-5; D gene: .; clone size: .; CDR3 DNA: TGCGCCAGCAGCCAAGATCGTACAGGGCGTAGCAATCAGCCCCAGCATTTT; CDR3 protein: CASSQDRTGRSNQPQHF
V gene: TRBV6-5; CDR3 length: 15; J gene: TRBJ2-3; D gene: .; clone size: .; CDR3 DNA: TGTGCCAGCAGTTACAGAGGTTTGGAGACAGATACGCAGTATTTT; CDR3 protein: CASSYRGLETDTQYF
V gene: TRBV15; CDR3 length: 14; J gene: TRBJ2-3; D gene: TRBD2; clone size: .; CDR3 DNA: TGTGCCACCAGCAGACTAGCGGGTACAGATACGCAGTATTTT; CDR3 protein: CATSRLAGTDTQYF
V gene: TRBV5-1; CDR3 length: 14; J gene: TRBJ1-1; D gene: .; clone size: .; CDR3 DNA: TGCGCCAGCAGCTTGGAGGGGGTGGGGACTGAAGCTTTCTTT; CDR3 protein: CASSLEGVGTEAFF
V gene: TRBV10-3; CDR3 length: 16; J gene: TRBJ2-1; D gene: TRBD2; clone size: .; CDR3 DNA: TGTGCCATCAGTGAGTCCAGCGGGAGCTCCTACAATGAGCAGTTCTTC; CDR3 protein: CAISESSGSSYNEQFF
V gene: TRBV13; CDR3 length: 14; J gene: TRBJ1-4; D gene: TRBD1; clone size: .; CDR3 DNA: TGTGCCAGCAGCTATGACAGGGTGGATGAAAAACTGTTTTTT; CDR3 protein: CASSYDRVDEKLFF
V gene: TRBV19; CDR3 length: 10; J gene: TRBJ2-7; D gene: TRBD1; clone size: .; CDR3 DNA: TGTGCCCACAGGGGCTACGAGCAGTACTTC; CDR3 protein: CAHRGYEQYF
V gene: TRBV7-9; CDR3 length: 16; J gene: TRBJ2-2; D gene: .; clone size: .; CDR3 DNA: TGTGCCAGCAGCATAAGCGGACAGAGGAACACCGGGGAGCTGTTTTTT; CDR3 protein: CASSISGQRNTGELFF
V gene: TRBV28; CDR3 length: 16; J gene: TRBJ2-3; D gene: .; clone size: .; CDR3 DNA: TGTGCCAGCAGTTTAATCGACATCGCTAGCACAGATACGCAGTATTTT; CDR3 protein: CASSLIDIASTDTQYF
V gene: TRBV5-4; CDR3 length: 16; J gene: TRBJ2-1; D gene: .; clone size: .; CDR3 DNA: TGTGCCAGCAGAAAGGAGCCAGGGATCGTGTACAATGAGCAGTTCTTC; CDR3 protein: CASRKEPGIVYNEQFF
V gene: TRBV29-1; CDR3 length: 11; J gene: TRBJ2-5; D gene: .; clone size: .; CDR3 DNA: TGCAGCGTGAACAGGGAAAAGACCCAGTACTTC; CDR3 protein: CSVNREKTQYF
V gene: TRBV9; CDR3 length: 13; J gene: TRBJ2-7; D gene: .; clone size: .; CDR3 DNA: TGTGCCAGCAGCGTAGACAGGGAACGGGAGCAGTACTTC; CDR3 protein: CASSVDREREQYF
V gene: TRBV4-2; CDR3 length: 15; J gene: TRBJ2-1; D gene: TRBD2; clone size: .; CDR3 DNA: TGTGCCAGCAGCCTAGCGGGAGGCTCCTACAATGAGCAGTTCTTC; CDR3 protein: CASSLAGGSYNEQFF
V gene: TRBV6-1; CDR3 length: 14; J gene: TRBJ2-7; D gene: .; clone size: .; CDR3 DNA: TGTGCCAGCAGTGAAGGAGGGATTGGGTACGAGCAGTACTTC; CDR3 protein: CASSEGGIGYEQYF
V gene: TRBV18; CDR3 length: 14; J gene: TRBJ2-5; D gene: .; clone size: few; CDR3 DNA: TGTGCCAGCTCACCTTCAGGGGTCCAAGAGACCCAGTACTTC; CDR3 protein: CASSPSGVQETQYF